This TCR beta chain was obtained from a study of T cell changes during pregnancy in multiple sclerosis. Repertoires were generated with immunoSEQ multiplex PCR, while TCRdb's copy carries only in-frame clones and drops some. The sample carries approximately 70,000 clones, about nine tenths recorded once. The source was peripheral blood, collected in the third trimester of pregnancy. The clonotype comes from a female donor in good health, enrolled as a control in a pregnancy study.

The CDR3, as DNA: TGTGCCAGCTCACCATCTCGGTCGGCGGACACTGAAGCTTTCTTT. Protein product: CASSPSRSADTEAFF. The chain joins TRBV18 to TRBJ1-1; D is undetermined. This CDR3 comprises 15 residues. V lost 2 bases, J lost 3 bases, and 13 bases lay in between. CDR1 is KGHSH and CDR2 is LQKENI in the germline V gene.